This is a list of T cell receptor beta chains from one sample in a study of beta chain features in type 1 diabetes. The method was immunoSEQ multiplex PCR; TCRdb's version includes in-frame clones alone and lacks a portion of them. Among some 900,000 clones listed, roughly 17% were seen once. The sequenced sample consisted of naive CD4+ T cells from blood. These receptors all come from a woman under 30 in good health. The CDR3 runs from the conserved cysteine through the conserved F or W. The order of the fields is J gene, V gene, D gene, clone size, CDR3 DNA, CDR3 protein. A D gene is named only where the DNA matches it firmly. Clone size is not always given. Where it is, it says once, few, many or a class for expanded clones.

>TRBJ2-1|TRBV25-1|NA|few
TGTGCCAGCAGTGGACTTTGGGAGAATGAGCAGTTCTTC
CASSGLWENEQFF
>TRBJ2-2|TRBV11-2|NA|few
TGTGCCAGCAGCAGGCCAGCCAACGGGGAGCTGTTTTTT
CASSRPANGELFF
>TRBJ2-1|TRBV19|TRBD2|NA
TGTGCCAGTAGTATCCTAGCGGGTGAAGGGTACAATGAGCAGTTCTTC
CASSILAGEGYNEQFF
>TRBJ2-3|TRBV2|NA|NA
TGTGCCAGCAGTACGAGTCTCGCGCAGTATTTT
CASSTSLAQYF
>TRBJ2-1|TRBV7-8|NA|NA
TGTGCCAGCAGCCCCAGACCAGCTAACACATACTACAATGAGCAGTTCTTC
CASSPRPANTYYNEQFF
>TRBJ2-2|TRBV5-1|TRBD2|NA
TGCGCCAGCAGCTTGACGGGAGGGCCGAACACCGGGGAGCTGTTTTTT
CASSLTGGPNTGELFF
>TRBJ1-2|TRBV28|NA|NA
TGTGCCAGCAGATCGACAGGTAGTGGCTACACCTTC
CASRSTGSGYTF
>TRBJ2-3|TRBV5-1|NA|NA
TGCGCCAGCAGCTACACTAGCTCTAGCACAGATACGCAGTATTTT
CASSYTSSSTDTQYF
>TRBJ2-1|TRBV6-1|NA|NA
TGTGCCAGCAGTAGCGTCTACAATGAGCAGTTCTTC
CASSSVYNEQFF
>TRBJ1-2|TRBV7-9|TRBD1|NA
TGTGCCAGCAGCTTCAGCCGACAGGGTGGTAAGAATGGCTACACCTTC
CASSFSRQGGKNGYTF
>TRBJ1-2|TRBV29-1|NA|few
TGCAGCGTTGTAAGGGACGCAAGCGGCTATGGCTACACCTTC
CSVVRDASGYGYTF
>TRBJ2-1|TRBV29-1|NA|NA
TGCAGCGTGGAGGGACAGCGGAGGGCAAAAAACTACAATGAGCAGTTCTTC
CSVEGQRRAKNYNEQFF
>TRBJ1-5|TRBV28|TRBD1|NA
TGTGCCAGCATGGGACAGGGAGAAAATCAGCCCCAGCATTTT
CASMGQGENQPQHF
>TRBJ2-1|TRBV7-2|NA|NA
TGTGCCAGCAGCTTTTCGACAGTCAATGAGCAGTTCTTC
CASSFSTVNEQFF
>TRBJ2-5|TRBV27|NA|NA
TGTGCCAGCAGTTCCCTCCTACGTCTGGGGGGAAATATAGAGACCCAGTACTTC
CASSSLLRLGGNIETQYF
>TRBJ2-5|TRBV5-6|NA|few
TGTGCCAGCAGCTTGGGACAGGCCGAAGAGACCCAGTACTTC
CASSLGQAEETQYF
>TRBJ1-2|TRBV7-2|NA|NA
TGTGCCAGCAGCTTAGGCAGGGAGGATGGCTACACCTTC
CASSLGREDGYTF
>TRBJ2-7|TRBV10-3|NA|few
TGTGCCATCAGTCACCCAAAGGGGACCTACGAGCAGTACTTC
CAISHPKGTYEQYF
>TRBJ2-1|TRBV7-2|TRBD2|NA
TGTGCCAGCAGCTTGGGACTAGCGTTCTACAATGAGCAGTTCTTC
CASSLGLAFYNEQFF
>TRBJ2-5|TRBV29-1|NA|few
TGCAGCGTTGCTGAACCATTGACAGAGACCCAGTACTTC
CSVAEPLTETQYF
>TRBJ2-6|TRBV18|NA|NA
TGTGCCAGCTCACCACGGGAGGCTGGGGCCAACGTCCTGACTTTC
CASSPREAGANVLTF
>TRBJ2-7|TRBV18|NA|NA
TGTGCCAGCTCACCGCCTACTCGGGCGGGGGAGCAGTACTTC
CASSPPTRAGEQYF
>TRBJ1-2|TRBV7-9|NA|NA
TGTGCCAGCAGCTTAGACGACATACCTGCCCGCTATGGCTACACCTTC
CASSLDDIPARYGYTF
>TRBJ2-3|TRBV9|NA|NA
TGTGCCAGCAGCGTAGAACTAAGGGCAGATACGCAGTATTTT
CASSVELRADTQYF
>TRBJ2-3|TRBV9|NA|NA
TGTGCCAGCAGCGCCTCCCGTTTGTCCACAGATACGCAGTATTTT
CASSASRLSTDTQYF
>TRBJ2-3|TRBV5-4|NA|NA
TGTGCCAGCAGCTTATCTAGCGAATTCACAGATACGCAGTATTTT
CASSLSSEFTDTQYF
>TRBJ1-5|TRBV6-1|TRBD1|NA
TGTGCCAGCAGTTATGGACAGGGAGGACAGCCCCAGCATTTT
CASSYGQGGQPQHF
>TRBJ1-1|TRBV20-1|NA|NA
TGCAGTGCGGCCCCCGCCGGGGGGGGATTCTTT
CSAAPAGGGFF
>TRBJ2-1|TRBV11-1|NA|NA
TGTGCCAGCAGCCGATGGGGACCGTACAATGAGCAGTTCTTC
CASSRWGPYNEQFF
>TRBJ1-2|TRBV5-1|NA|few
TGCGCCAGCAGTTACAGGGATAACTATGGCTACACCTTC
CASSYRDNYGYTF
>TRBJ2-3|TRBV11-2|NA|NA
TGTGCCAGCAGCTTAGATCGGCCTCTCGGGGCAGATACGCAGTATTTT
CASSLDRPLGADTQYF
>TRBJ1-2|TRBV4-2|TRBD1|few
TGTGCCAGCAGCCAAGAAGGACAGGGTATTGTTGGCTACACCTTC
CASSQEGQGIVGYTF
>TRBJ2-5|TRBV5-1|TRBD2|NA
TGCGCCAGCAGCTTGGGGACTAGCGAAGCAGAGACCCAGTACTTC
CASSLGTSEAETQYF
>TRBJ2-7|TRBV7-9|TRBD2|NA
TGTGCCAGCAGCTTAGGAGCGGGACCCTACGAGCAGTACTTC
CASSLGAGPYEQYF
>TRBJ1-1|TRBV25-1|NA|few
TGTGCCAGCGGGGGCGCGGGGAACACTGAAGCTTTCTTT
CASGGAGNTEAFF
>TRBJ2-1|TRBV7-9|NA|NA
TGTGCCAGCAGCTCTTTAGCTGGAAACAATGAGCAGTTCTTC
CASSSLAGNNEQFF
>TRBJ2-5|TRBV4-2|TRBD2|few
TGTGCCAGCAGCCCACGACTAGCGGGAGGGTTGGAGACCCAGTACTTC
CASSPRLAGGLETQYF
>TRBJ2-3|TRBV16|NA|few
TGTGCCAGCAGCCCCGACTGGAGGCCTATGGGGGATACGCAGTATTTT
CASSPDWRPMGDTQYF
>TRBJ1-1|TRBV28|TRBD1|NA
TGTGCCAGCAACTCCGTCGGACAGGAGAACACTGAAGCTTTCTTT
CASNSVGQENTEAFF
>TRBJ2-7|TRBV18|NA|few
TGTGCCAGCTCACCACCTACAGGGACCTACGAGCAGTACTTC
CASSPPTGTYEQYF
>TRBJ2-1|TRBV18|TRBD2|NA
TGTGCCAGCCGCGGACTAGCGGACAATGAGCAGTTCTTC
CASRGLADNEQFF
>TRBJ2-7|TRBV19|NA|few
TGTGCCAGTAGTATTTCTGGGGAAAGCTACGAGCAGTACTTC
CASSISGESYEQYF